The clone carrying this TCR beta chain came up a few times. No antigen is known for it. Some clones are missing from TCRdb's copy, which holds only in-frame ones; the method was immunoSEQ multiplex PCR. The sample consists of some 43,000 clones, roughly four fifths of them appearing once. This entry belongs to a study of CD4 T cells in relation to SARS-CoV-2 and coronaviruses. At the level of the study: ViraFEST: approximately 10-day antigen culture of PBMCs, then TCR beta CDR3 sequencing. The HLA restriction of the shared crossreactive spike epitopes was mapped.

Cryopreserved PBMCs were CD4-enriched, then split into naive and memory cells. Sorted naive or memory CD4+ cells met CEF peptides for approximately nine days. CDR3 length: 13 amino acids. Germline-derived CDR1 and CDR2 are SGHTA and FQGTGA. With 5 bases removed from V and 3 bases from J, the gap between germline ends came to 10 bases. The chain has TRBV7-3 and TRBJ2-5, with D unclear. This receptor was identified in an adult with COVID-19. The sequencing sample was made of naive CD4+ T cells from PBMCs, cultured in vitro. The subset denotes: naive CD4+ T cells isolated by negative enrichment. The CDR3 DNA reads as TGTGCCAGCAGCCGAGACTGGGAAGAGACCCAGTACTTC. The encoded protein is CASSRDWEETQYF.